These 21 T cell receptor beta chains were sequenced from one sample in a study of CD8+CD57+ T cells in acquired aplastic anemia. Selection for sequencing was limited to patients who had shown CD8+CD57+ cell expansion by flow cytometry. It was genomic DNA that served as the template for profiling TCR beta VDJ and CDR3. TCRdb redid the calling of the reads with MiXCR, one entry per CDR3 protein. The data contain more than 150,000 distinct CDR3 sequences, over 40% of them singletons. The specimen was sorted CD4+, CD8+, or CD8+CD57+ T cells (not recorded which) from PBMCs. The receptors derive from a human donor with aplastic anemia.

The chain employs TRBV7-2 and TRBJ2-7; D is possibly TRBD2 (7 bases). The CDR3 sequence is 14 residues long. V lost 10 bases and J lost 3, with 19 bases in between. Germline-derived CDR1 and CDR2 are SGHTA and FQGNSA. The CDR3 DNA is TGTGCCACCTCCGTTACGGGGGGCTTCTACGAGCAGTACTTC. It yields the protein CATSVTGGFYEQYF.

The chain recombines TRBV6-5 with TRBJ1-3, with 8 positions matching TRBD1. The CDR3 consists of 17 residues. V lost 0 bases, J lost 8 bases, and 12 bases stayed unmatched. From germline, CDR1 is MNHEY and CDR2 SVGAGI. CDR3 in DNA: TGTGCCAGCAGTTACTCGATGTCAGGGGGCGCGGGGGACACCATATATTTT. It is translated as CASSYSMSGGAGDTIYF.

On this clonotype: A read error is possible here, since a much larger clone lies one base away. This chain joins TRBV11-2 and TRBJ1-1; TRBD1 might be the D (5 bases). V was clipped by 2 bases and J by 3 bases, with 13 bases between them. The CDR3 is 15 amino acids. CDR1 is SGHAT, CDR2 FQNNGV, per germline. The chain's CDR3 is CASSLSRGGHTEAFF. CDR3 coding DNA: TGTGCCAGCAGCTTAAGTAGGGGAGGGCACACTGAAGCTTTCTTT.

This chain joins TRBV19 and TRBJ1-1, with D unresolved. Germline lookup yields CDR1 LNHDA and CDR2 SQIVND (reference sequence). This CDR3 is built from 13 residues. Trimming took 3 bases from V and 2 from J, leaving 7 bases between them. CDR3 in amino acids: CASSMMANTEAFF. The DNA of the CDR3 is TGTGCCAGTAGTATGATGGCTAACACTGAAGCTTTCTTT.

This clonotype was recorded at least ten times. The chain's CDR3 is CASGTGQGATETQYF. The CDR3 DNA follows: TGCGCCAGCGGAACAGGACAGGGGGCTACAGAGACCCAGTACTTC. The J gene is TRBJ2-5, the V gene TRBV5-1; 11 bases line up with TRBD1. Per the germline V gene, CDR1 is SGHRS and CDR2 is YFSETQ. Trimming cost V 7 bases and J 4 bases; bases outside gene matches: 9. The CDR3 is 15 amino acids.

This chain uses TRBV7-9 with TRBJ1-4; D perhaps matches TRBD1 (5 bases). The V gene's germline CDR1 is SEHNR and CDR2 FQNEAQ (reference sequence). The CDR3 length is 15 residues. Trimming took off 1 base at V and 8 bases at J, with 14 bases between the two ends. CDR3 in amino acids: CASSLGPGQGEKLFF. CDR3 nucleotides: TGTGCCAGCAGCTTAGGTCCCGGACAAGGGGAAAAACTGTTTTTT.

This clonotype was recorded once. This may be a read error, as it is one base from a much larger clone. This chain links TRBV15 with TRBJ1-1, with D perhaps TRBD1 (5 bases). The V gene's germline CDR1 is LNHNV and CDR2 YYDKDF (reference sequence). The ends were cut back, 8 bases at V and 6 bases at J, with 16 bases in the middle. The CDR3 runs to 13 residues. The CDR3 sequence is CATGGRGTAEAFF. DNA for the CDR3: TGTGCCACCGGCGGGAGGGGCACGGCTGAAGCTTTCTTT. The entire variable domain, with the rest obtained from reference TRBV15 and TRBJ1-1, is as follows: DAMVIQNPRYQVTQFGKPVTLSCSQTLNHNVMYWYQQKSSQAPKLLFHYYDKDFNNEADTPDNFQSRRPNTSFCFLDIRSPGLGDTAMYLCATGGRGTAEAFFGQGTRLTVV.

There are many counts of this clonotype. V and J are TRBV20-1 and TRBJ2-6; weak D call: TRBD2 (6 bases). V gave up 2 bases and J gave up 1 base, with 15 bases separating them. The CDR3 length is 17 residues. From germline, CDR1 is DFQATT and CDR2 SNEGSKA (reference sequence). In DNA form, the CDR3 reads TGCAGTGCTAGACCGCGGGGAAGGATGTCTGGGGCCAACGTCCTGACTTTC. Amino acids: CSARPRGRMSGANVLTF.

V and J are TRBV28 and TRBJ2-3; the D call may be TRBD1 or TRBD2 (6 bases each). Germline V gene sequence: CDR1 MDHEN, CDR2 SYDVKM. V was pared by 5 bases and J by 4 bases, with 22 bases between. The CDR3 runs to 17 residues. The CDR3, as DNA: TGTGCCAGCAGTCCAAATCCCGGGGGCAGGAGGGCAGATACGCAGTATTTT. Amino acid sequence: CASSPNPGGRRADTQYF.

This clonotype was picked up many times. This rearrangement joins TRBV20-1 to TRBJ1-4, with TRBD1 as a possible D gene (6 bases). V gave up 6 bases and J gave up 8 bases, with 16 bases separating them. The CDR3 is 13 residues long. Germline V gene lookup returns CDR1 DFQATT and CDR2 SNEGSKA (reference sequence). The CDR3 here is CSAWERGGEKLFF. The DNA of the CDR3 is TGCAGTGCGTGGGAGCGGGGGGGCGAAAAACTGTTTTTT.

The chain couples TRBV15 to TRBJ1-6; 7 nucleotides align to TRBD1. V dropped 9 bases and J dropped 4; count of bases not matched to a gene: 3. CDR1 is LNHNV and CDR2 is YYDKDF in the germline V gene (reference sequence). The length of the CDR3 is 13 residues. The CDR3 nucleotides are TGTGCCACTGCGACAGGGTATAATTCACCCCTCCACTTT. As protein: CATATGYNSPLHF.

This chain joins TRBV10-3 and TRBJ1-2; D not resolved. The CDR3 runs 14 residues. Trimming stripped 3 bases from V and 4 bases from J, with 12 bases between. CDR1 and CDR2 (germline): ENHRY, SYGVKD. The CDR3 DNA reads TGTGCCATCAGTGAAAGGGCAACCTCCTATGGCTACACCTTC. It codes for CAISERATSYGYTF.

This clonotype was seen a few times. This chain links TRBV2 with TRBJ2-7; D is ambiguous. V was shortened by 8 bases and J by 0 bases, with 14 bases between the two germline ends. This CDR3 has 14 amino acids. Germline loops: CDR1 SNHLY, CDR2 FYNNEI. CDR3 residues: CASLDRPSSYEQYF. Here the CDR3 DNA reads TGTGCCAGCCTAGACCGCCCGAGCTCCTACGAGCAGTACTTC.

This clonotype was seen more than once but under ten times. This chain links TRBV6-5 with TRBJ1-5; 10 bases are a match to TRBD1. This CDR3 contains 15 residues. CDR1 MNHEY and CDR2 SVGAGI come from the germline V gene. Germline trimming cut 0 bases from V and 9 bases from J; bases unmatched to any gene: 5. CDR3 sequence reads: CASSYSGQGLGPQHF. In DNA, the CDR3 is TGTGCCAGCAGTTACTCGGGACAGGGGTTGGGGCCCCAGCATTTT.

The chain carries TRBV19 and TRBJ2-1; no clear D gene. V lost 3 bases and J lost 10, with 16 bases in between. Germline assignment: CDR1 LNHDA and CDR2 SQIVND (reference sequence). CDR3 length equals 14 residues. CDR3 sequence: CASSIFSGPREQFF. CDR3 coding DNA: TGTGCCAGTAGTATTTTCTCGGGTCCCAGAGAGCAGTTCTTC.

This chain links TRBV11-2 with TRBJ2-7; 7 bases align to TRBD2. The germline V gene encodes CDR1 SGHAT and CDR2 FQNNGV. J gave up 2 bases and V 6 bases, and 4 bases lay outside the gene matches. CDR3 size: 13 residues. CDR3 nucleotides: TGTGCCAGCAGAGGTCGGGGGGCCTACGAGCAGTACTTC. Protein: CASRGRGAYEQYF. Together with reference TRBV11-2 and TRBJ2-7, the CDR3 gives the full variable domain: EAGVAQSPRYKIIEKRQSVAFWCNPISGHATLYWYQQILGQGPKLLIQFQNNGVVDDSQLPKDRFSAERLKGVDSTLKIQPAKLEDSAVYLCASRGRGAYEQYFGPGTRLTVT.

The V gene is TRBV25-1, the J gene TRBJ2-1; TRBD1 aligns across 7 bases. Germline loops: CDR1 MGHDK, CDR2 SYGVNS. CDR3 size: 17 residues. Trimming took 3 bases from V and 0 from J; bases not matched to a gene: 8. The CDR3 region is CASSDGNTGASYNEQFF. The CDR3 DNA sequence: TGTGCCAGCAGTGACGGTAATACAGGGGCCTCCTACAATGAGCAGTTCTTC.

This clonotype was seen only a few times. This chain connects TRBV2 to TRBJ1-5, with unresolved D. V lost 1 base, J lost 4 bases, and 11 bases lay in between. Germline CDR1 is SNHLY and CDR2 is FYNNEI. The CDR3 extends over 15 amino acids. The CDR3 DNA reads as TGTGCCAGCAGTGAAGATGGCGCAGCTAATCAGCCCCAGCATTTT. Protein product: CASSEDGAANQPQHF.

The rearrangement joins TRBV15 to TRBJ2-5; possible D gene TRBD2, 5 bases. The length of the CDR3 is 14 residues. Per the germline V gene, CDR1 is LNHNV and CDR2 is YYDKDF (reference sequence). V was clipped by 1 base and J by 4 bases, with 10 bases between them. The CDR3 bases are TGTGCCACCAGCAGAGCCCCTAGCCCAGAGACCCAGTACTTC. Protein: CATSRAPSPETQYF.

This clonotype was counted ten times or more. The chain carries TRBV6-1 and TRBJ1-1; D perhaps matches TRBD1 (6 bases). This CDR3 comprises 16 residues. Germline CDR1 and CDR2: MNHNS and SASEGT. Trimming left V 6 bases short and J 8 bases short, with 25 bases between. The CDR3 bases are TGTGCCAGCAGGGGCGGACAGACGTGGGGAAGTGGGGAAGCTTTCTTT. This gives the protein CASRGGQTWGSGEAFF.

This chain links TRBV12-3 or TRBV12-4 with TRBJ2-7; D gene ambiguous. The CDR3 runs to 12 residues. The V end lost 4 bases, the J end lost 4 bases, and 8 bases lay between the germline ends. The CDR3 nucleotides read TGTGCCAGCAGTTCTTACGGTTACGAGCAGTACTTC. This gives the protein CASSSYGYEQYF.